The 18 T cell receptor beta chains below all came from one sample that was sequenced in a study of T cell clonality in common variable immunodeficiency. The method was immunoSEQ multiplex PCR; TCRdb's version includes in-frame clones alone and lacks a portion of them. There are about 52,000 clones in the sample, none observed a single time. Sequenced sample: peripheral blood mononuclear cells. These receptors originate from a person between 18 and 69 years old in good health.

This clone was counted only a few times. Read coverage stops 3 residues before the CDR3 terminus; the germline J gene supplies the remainder. The J gene is TRBJ1-1, the V gene TRBV7-9, with TRBD1 matching over 7 bases. From germline, CDR1 is SEHNR and CDR2 FQNEAQ (reference sequence). V lost 4 bases to trimming and J lost 0 bases; unmatched junction nucleotides: 5. This CDR3 is built from 15 residues. The CDR3 sequence is CASSSQGTVNTEAFF. CDR3 DNA (partial): TGTGCCAGCAGCTCTCAGGGGACAGTGAACACTGAA.

By sample share, this clone is medium-sized. The sequence runs out 3 residues before the end of the CDR3; the remainder is reconstructed from the germline J gene. The genes are TRBV6-4 and TRBJ2-3, with 8 bases identical to TRBD2. This CDR3 has 15 residues. Germline V gene data show CDR1 as MRHNA and CDR2 as SNTAGT. Trimming at V came to 0 bases and at J to 5 bases, leaving 4 bases not matched to a gene. This CDR3 is CASSDSSGSVDTQYF. Incomplete CDR3 DNA: TGTGCCAGCAGTGACTCGAGCGGGAGCGTAGATACG.

This clone was recorded a few times. The missing CDR3 end, 3 residues past where the read stops, is filled in from the germline J gene. The chain is built from TRBV20-1 and TRBJ1-2; D gene ambiguous. This CDR3 has 13 residues. Germline-derived CDR1 and CDR2 are DFQATT and SNEGSKA (reference sequence). V was cut by 5 bases and J by 3 bases, with 13 bases left in between. The CDR3 spells CSARPGYDYGYTF. CDR3 DNA, as far as it was read: TGCAGTGCTCGCCCGGGTTATGACTATGGC.

The table lists this clone with many counts. The CDR3 goes on 3 residues after the read ends, and that part is filled in from the germline J gene. The chain employs TRBV19 and TRBJ1-3, with D possibly matching TRBD1 (6 bases). The CDR3 loop spans 13 amino acids. CDR1 LNHDA and CDR2 SQIVND come from the germline V gene (reference sequence). The V gene lost 7 bases and the J gene lost 2 bases, with 9 bases spanning the gap. The part of the CDR3 DNA that was read is TGTGCCAGTAACCAGGGGACTGGAAACACC. This translates into CASNQGTGNT. The whole CDR3 reads CASNQGTGNTIYF.

Worth noting for this clone: The read is 3 residues too short to cover the CDR3 end, so that end is filled in from the germline J gene. The chain couples TRBV7-9 to TRBJ2-3; D not certain. Germline CDR1 SEHNR, CDR2 FQNEAQ (reference sequence). V lost 3 bases and J lost 2, with 12 bases in between. This CDR3 contains 15 residues. The sequenced part of the CDR3 DNA is TGTGCCAGCAGCTTTTTGGCAGTCATCACAGATACG. Protein product: CASSFLAVITDT. The CDR3 in full is CASSFLAVITDTQYF.

This clone was observed at least ten times. The CDR3 is cut off 3 residues early in the read; its end comes from the germline J gene. The J gene is TRBJ1-4, the V gene TRBV19, with TRBD1 matching 10 bases. J gave up 8 bases and V 1 base, and 4 bases lay outside the gene matches. There are 15 residues in the CDR3. Germline loops: CDR1 LNHDA, CDR2 SQIVND (reference sequence). CDR3 bases read: TGTGCCAGTAGTATAGCTGGGACAGGGGAGGAAAAA. As protein: CASSIAGTGEEK. The full CDR3 is CASSIAGTGEEKLFF.

In this sample, this clone turned up many times. Read sequence stops 3 residues before the CDR3 end, and the germline J gene provides the missing end. This sequence joins TRBV6-2 or TRBV6-3 and TRBJ1-2; tentatively, D is TRBD1 (5 bases). V lost 10 bases and J 5 bases, leaving 17 bases between the germline ends. Looked up from germline, CDR1 is MNHEY and CDR2 is SVGEGT. The CDR3 spans 13 residues. CDR3 sequence reads: CATEGKGRYGYTF. Partial CDR3 DNA: TGTGCCACCGAAGGGAAGGGGCGATATGGC.

The sequenced part of the CDR3 DNA is TGCGCCAGCAGCTTGATGCAGGGTACAAATGAAAAA. This gives the protein CASSLMQGTNEK. The whole CDR3 protein is CASSLMQGTNEKAFF. V usage is TRBV5-1 and J usage is TRBJ1-1; TRBD1 might be the D (5 bases). The read is 3 residues too short to cover the CDR3 end, so that end is filled in from the germline J gene. Germline assignment: CDR1 SGHRS and CDR2 YFSETQ. The CDR3 is 15 residues long.

A few counts support this clone. This may be a read error: a much more frequent sequence differs by one nucleotide. The read is 3 residues too short to cover the CDR3 end, so that end is filled in from the germline J gene. The chain joins TRBV6-7 to TRBJ2-1; TRBD1 matches 7 bases. TRBV6-7 is identified as an open reading frame with a role that is uncertain. The ends lost 5 bases at V and 6 bases at J; junction bases unmatched: 16. The CDR3 sequence is 17 residues long. The chain's CDR3 is CASSPRRDRDNINEQFF. The CDR3 DNA, read in part, is TGTGCCAGCAGTCCCCGCCGCGACAGGGACAATATCAATGAG.

This clone was found many times. The CDR3 is cut off 3 residues early in the read; its end comes from the germline J gene. The chain recombines TRBV12-3 or TRBV12-4 with TRBJ2-4; 8 nucleotides match TRBD2. CDR3 size: 17 residues. J gave up 2 bases and V 3 bases, and 9 bases lay outside the gene matches. The chain's CDR3 is CASSLGLVFTPKNIQYF. The part of the CDR3 DNA that was read is TGTGCCAGCAGTTTGGGACTAGTATTTACCCCCAAAAACATT.

Concerning this clone itself: The CDR3 goes on 3 residues after the read ends, and that part is filled in from the germline J gene. The J gene is TRBJ1-2, the V gene TRBV7-9; TRBD1 agrees at 7 bases. Germline V gene lookup returns CDR1 SEHNR and CDR2 FQNEAQ (reference sequence). The length of the CDR3 is 15 residues. Unmatched junction bases numbered 8, after V lost 1 base and J lost 6 bases. The covered CDR3 bases are TGTGCCAGCAGCTTAGGTCAGGGGGGATTGGATGGC. Its protein is CASSLGQGGLDG. In full, the CDR3 is CASSLGQGGLDGYTF. Using reference TRBV7-9 and TRBJ1-2 for the parts outside the CDR3, the full variable domain is DTGVSQNPRHKITKRGQNVTFRCDPISEHNRLYWYRQTLGQGPEFLTYFQNEAQLEKSRLLSDRFSAERPKGSFSTLEIQRTEQGDSAMYLCASSLGQGGLDGYTFGSGTRLTVV.

This clone has a handful of counts. The read comes to an end 3 residues before the CDR3 does, leaving the germline J gene to fill in the end. This chain connects TRBV19 to TRBJ1-3; D unresolved. The CDR3 contains 14 residues. The germline V and J ends were trimmed by 3 bases and 4 bases, with 10 bases remaining between them. CDR1 is LNHDA and CDR2 is SQIVND in the germline V gene (reference sequence). CDR3 bases read: TGTGCCAGTAGTATTAGGGTGCGCGGAAACACC. It is translated as CASSIRVRGNT. The entire CDR3 protein is CASSIRVRGNTIYF. Full variable domain (outside the CDR3, taken from reference TRBV19 and TRBJ1-3): DGGITQSPKYLFRKEGQNVTLSCEQNLNHDAMYWYRQDPGQGLRLIYYSQIVNDFQKGDIAEGYSVSREKKESFPLTVTSAQKNPTAFYLCASSIRVRGNTIYFGEGSWLTVV.

This clone was recorded a few times. Read data end 3 residues before the CDR3 end; the end is taken from the germline J gene. The V call is TRBV18, the J call TRBJ2-3; TRBD2 matches 9 bases. There are 16 residues in the CDR3. Germline lookup yields CDR1 KGHSH and CDR2 LQKENI. J was trimmed by 2 bases and V by 2 bases; bases with no gene match: 5. CDR3 sequence reads: CASSPSSGGLTDTQYF. Incomplete CDR3 DNA: TGTGCCAGCTCACCATCCAGCGGGGGGCTCACAGATACG.

This clone was counted many times. The sequence runs out 3 residues before the end of the CDR3; the remainder is reconstructed from the germline J gene. The genes are TRBV5-1 and TRBJ1-6; a possible D gene is TRBD1 (6 bases). This CDR3 spans 15 amino acids. Germline assignment: CDR1 SGHRS and CDR2 YFSETQ. With 0 bases removed from V and 10 bases from J, the gap between germline ends came to 14 bases. The covered CDR3 bases are TGCGCCAGCAGCTTGGAGGGAGGGGGAGAATCACCC. Translated: CASSLEGGGESP. The whole CDR3 region reads CASSLEGGGESPLHF.

The sample holds a few counts of this clone. The read halts 3 residues ahead of the CDR3 end, with the missing end drawn from the germline J gene. The V call is TRBV7-9, the J call TRBJ1-2, with D perhaps matching TRBD1 (6 bases). This CDR3 has 15 residues. Germline V gene data show CDR1 as SEHNR and CDR2 as FQNEAQ (reference sequence). The CDR3 bases that were read are TGTGCCAGCAGTCGGCACCAGCTGAGGGACAATGAC. This gives the protein CASSRHQLRDND. The whole CDR3 sequence is CASSRHQLRDNDYTF.

This clone was counted ten times or more. The CDR3 is cut off 3 residues early in the read; its end comes from the germline J gene. The chain joins TRBV19 to TRBJ1-2; 7 positions match TRBD1. The V gene end was trimmed by 3 bases and the J gene end by 7 bases; junction bases not matched to a gene: 5. This CDR3 spans 13 amino acids. CDR1 and CDR2 (germline): LNHDA, SQIVND (reference sequence). CDR3 sequence reads: CASSITGEGGYTF. CDR3 DNA (partial): TGTGCCAGTAGTATTACAGGGGAAGGTGGC.

This clone was picked up many times. The read halts 3 residues ahead of the CDR3 end, with the missing end drawn from the germline J gene. V usage is TRBV6-1 and J usage is TRBJ1-1; 9 bases agree with TRBD1. This CDR3 comprises 13 residues. Germline CDR1 is MNHNS and CDR2 is SASEGT. The CDR3 bases that were read are TGTGCCAGCAGTGAAGCAACAGGGGGCGCC. Translation: CASSEATGGA. The whole CDR3 reads CASSEATGGAAFF.

This clone was picked up many times. The read finishes 3 residues shy of the CDR3 end, and the germline J gene is used to complete it. The V gene is TRBV5-1, the J gene TRBJ2-3; the D is unclear. The V end lost 1 base, the J end lost 5 bases, and 2 bases lay between the germline ends. CDR1 and CDR2 (germline): SGHRS, YFSETQ. This CDR3 has 11 amino acids. The sequenced part of the CDR3 DNA is TGCGCCAGCAGCTTGCAAGATACG. This sequence encodes CASSLQDT. The whole CDR3 reads CASSLQDTQYF.